This is a list of T cell receptor beta chains from one sample in a study of blood T cell repertoires in COVID-19. Repertoires were generated with immunoSEQ multiplex PCR, while TCRdb's copy carries only in-frame clones and drops some. Of approximately 35,000 clones listed, more than 75% are singletons. The specimen sequenced was peripheral blood. The receptors were sampled from a man at least 80 years old with acute or convalescent COVID-19. CDR3s include the opening cysteine and the closing phenylalanine or tryptophan. D genes are given only for firm matches. Some rows have no size entry. The others give once, few or many, or a class for an expanded clone.

v_call,j_call,d_call,clone_size,cdr3_aa,cdr3_nt
TRBV6-4,TRBJ1-6,-,-,CASSEGQRNSPLHF,TGTGCCAGCAGTGAAGGACAGCGAAATTCACCCCTCCACTTT
TRBV21-1,TRBJ2-3,-,-,CASSTGRTFTDTQYF,TGTGCCAGCAGCACTGGCAGGACTTTCACAGATACGCAGTATTTT
TRBV6-5,TRBJ1-4,-,-,CASRLTGTRNEKLFF,TGTGCCAGCAGATTAACCGGGACAAGAAATGAAAAACTGTTTTTT
TRBV19,TRBJ2-2,TRBD2,-,CASSDRGGAGTGELFF,TGTGCCAGTAGTGACCGGGGAGGGGCGGGCACCGGGGAGCTGTTTTTT
TRBV7-2,TRBJ2-7,TRBD2,-,CASSLQSGASSYEQYF,TGTGCCAGCAGCTTACAGAGCGGGGCAAGCTCCTACGAGCAGTACTTC
TRBV7-2,TRBJ2-7,TRBD2,-,CASSYLAGGGPEQYF,TGTGCCAGCAGCTACCTAGCGGGGGGCGGCCCCGAGCAGTACTTC
TRBV4-3,TRBJ1-6,TRBD1,-,CASSFGQGSNSPLHF,TGCGCCAGCAGCTTTGGACAGGGGAGTAATTCACCCCTCCACTTT
TRBV4-2,TRBJ2-7,TRBD1,-,CASSQGPGQGTYEQYF,TGTGCCAGCAGCCAAGGTCCGGGACAGGGCACCTACGAGCAGTACTTC
TRBV13,TRBJ2-3,-,-,CASIRGRASTDTQYF,TGTGCCAGCATACGCGGCAGGGCCTCCACAGATACGCAGTATTTT
TRBV7-8,TRBJ2-3,TRBD2,-,CASSFGGADTQYF,TGTGCCAGCAGCTTTGGGGGGGCAGATACGCAGTATTTT
TRBV7-9,TRBJ1-6,-,-,CASSLKAVLVSSYNSPLHF,TGTGCCAGCAGCCTCAAGGCGGTACTTGTCAGCTCCTATAATTCACCCCTCCACTTT
TRBV7-9,TRBJ1-2,TRBD1,-,CASSRSTGGEYGYTF,TGTGCCAGCAGCCGGAGTACAGGGGGCGAGTATGGCTACACCTTC
TRBV9,TRBJ2-2,TRBD1,-,CASSVRDSGLGNTGELFF,TGTGCCAGCAGCGTACGGGACAGCGGTCTGGGGAACACCGGGGAGCTGTTTTTT
TRBV28,TRBJ2-2,-,-,CASSPFLGELFF,TGTGCCAGCAGTCCGTTTTTGGGGGAGCTGTTTTTT
TRBV6-1,TRBJ2-1,-,-,CASSELNEQFF,TGTGCCAGCAGTGAATTAAATGAGCAGTTCTTC
TRBV19,TRBJ2-2,TRBD2,once,CASSMRVEGLAGVGGELFF,TGTGCCAGTAGTATGAGGGTCGAGGGGCTAGCGGGAGTTGGCGGGGAGCTGTTTTTT
TRBV6-2/TRBV6-3,TRBJ1-1,TRBD1,-,CASSYSLTGEAETEAFF,TGTGCCAGCAGTTACTCTCTCACAGGGGAGGCGGAAACTGAAGCTTTCTTT
TRBV7-9,TRBJ2-3,TRBD2,-,CASVIAGLTDTQYF,TGTGCCAGCGTCATAGCGGGACTCACAGATACGCAGTATTTT
TRBV6-2/TRBV6-3,TRBJ2-6,-,-,CASSLATGANVLTF,TGTGCCAGCAGTTTAGCAACTGGGGCCAACGTCCTGACTTTC
TRBV5-6,TRBJ1-5,-,-,CASSLRTFANQPQHF,TGTGCCAGCAGCTTGAGGACATTCGCCAATCAGCCCCAGCATTTT
TRBV6-4,TRBJ2-7,TRBD1,once,CASKRQGAYEQYF,TGTGCCAGCAAACGACAGGGAGCTTACGAGCAGTACTTC
TRBV2,TRBJ2-3,-,-,CASSARSGDSPTDTQYF,TGTGCCAGCAGTGCCCGGTCAGGGGATAGTCCCACAGATACGCAGTATTTT
TRBV11-2,TRBJ2-1,-,once,CASTNRDGMAHEQFF,TGTGCCAGCACCAACCGTGATGGCATGGCTCATGAGCAGTTCTTC
TRBV9,TRBJ1-3,-,-,CASSVTQGTGNTIYF,TGTGCCAGCAGCGTAACGCAGGGAACTGGAAACACCATATATTTT
TRBV2,TRBJ1-4,-,few,CAIFGGKAKEKLFF,TGTGCTATCTTCGGGGGGAAGGCGAAGGAAAAACTGTTTTTT
TRBV7-9,TRBJ2-7,-,-,CASSPYGSRSYEQYF,TGTGCCAGCAGCCCTTACGGGTCGCGCTCCTACGAGCAGTACTTC
TRBV9,TRBJ2-5,-,-,CASSLWGQVGETQYF,TGTGCCAGCAGCCTCTGGGGGCAGGTCGGAGAGACCCAGTACTTC
TRBV9,TRBJ1-4,-,-,CASSVREGGPDEKLFF,TGTGCCAGCAGCGTACGGGAAGGTGGGCCTGATGAAAAACTGTTTTTT
TRBV4-1,TRBJ1-5,-,-,CASSQDLRQSHQPQHF,TGCGCCAGCAGCCAAGATCTGCGGCAGAGTCATCAGCCCCAGCATTTT
TRBV9,TRBJ2-5,-,-,CASSAPGSVETQYF,TGTGCCAGCAGCGCCCCCGGGTCGGTGGAGACCCAGTACTTC
TRBV4-2,TRBJ1-3,-,-,CASSQDGGSGNTIYF,TGTGCCAGCAGCCAAGACGGGGGCTCTGGAAACACCATATATTTT
TRBV7-2,TRBJ1-2,TRBD1,-,CASSSFSQGFYGYTF,TGTGCCAGCAGCTCGTTCTCACAGGGGTTCTATGGCTACACCTTC
TRBV7-4,TRBJ2-3,TRBD2,-,CASSSRVLAGGVGTDTQYF,TGTGCCAGCAGCTCCAGGGTACTAGCGGGGGGAGTAGGCACAGATACGCAGTATTTT
TRBV5-6,TRBJ2-1,TRBD1,-,CASSSIQGASYNEQFF,TGTGCCAGCAGTTCAATTCAGGGGGCCTCCTACAATGAGCAGTTCTTC
TRBV5-6,TRBJ1-2,-,-,CASSFSGEGRYGYTF,TGTGCCAGCAGCTTTTCGGGAGAAGGTCGCTATGGCTACACCTTC
TRBV7-9,TRBJ2-3,-,-,CASSFNRREGQDTQYF,TGTGCCAGCAGCTTCAACCGGCGGGAAGGGCAAGATACGCAGTATTTT
TRBV15,TRBJ2-2,-,-,CATSLYTGELFF,TGTGCCACCAGCTTATACACCGGGGAGCTGTTTTTT
TRBV7-9,TRBJ1-2,-,-,CASSLARVNYGYTF,TGTGCCAGCAGCTTAGCGAGGGTCAACTATGGCTACACCTTC
TRBV9,TRBJ1-1,-,-,CASSVGGARGNTEAFF,TGTGCCAGCAGCGTAGGAGGGGCCAGGGGGAACACTGAAGCTTTCTTT
TRBV6-5,TRBJ2-4,-,-,CASSYSPGKNIQYF,TGTGCCAGCAGTTACTCACCAGGGAAAAACATTCAGTACTTC